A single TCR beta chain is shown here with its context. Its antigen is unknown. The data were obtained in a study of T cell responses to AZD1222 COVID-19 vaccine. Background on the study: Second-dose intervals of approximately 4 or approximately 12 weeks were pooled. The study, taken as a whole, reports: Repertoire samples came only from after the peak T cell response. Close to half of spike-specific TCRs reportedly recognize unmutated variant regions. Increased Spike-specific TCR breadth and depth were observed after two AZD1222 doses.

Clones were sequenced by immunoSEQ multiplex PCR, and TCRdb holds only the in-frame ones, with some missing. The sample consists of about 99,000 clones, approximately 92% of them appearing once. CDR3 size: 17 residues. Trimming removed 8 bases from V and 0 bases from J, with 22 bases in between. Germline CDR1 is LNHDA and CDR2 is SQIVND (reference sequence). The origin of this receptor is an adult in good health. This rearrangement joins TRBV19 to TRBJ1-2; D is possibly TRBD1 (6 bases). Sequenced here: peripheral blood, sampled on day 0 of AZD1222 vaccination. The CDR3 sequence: CASLSQPGGQPNYGYTF. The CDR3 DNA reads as TGTGCCAGTTTGAGCCAACCGGGCGGACAGCCTAACTATGGCTACACCTTC. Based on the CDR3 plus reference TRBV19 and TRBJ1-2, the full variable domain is DGGITQSPKYLFRKEGQNVTLSCEQNLNHDAMYWYRQDPGQGLRLIYYSQIVNDFQKGDIAEGYSVSREKKESFPLTVTSAQKNPTAFYLCASLSQPGGQPNYGYTFGSGTRLTVV.